The sequence of this TCR beta chain was determined in a study of T cells in Graves' hyperthyroidism and ophthalmopathy. The germline V gene encodes CDR1 SNHLY and CDR2 FYNNEI. V dropped 10 bases and J dropped 4; count of bases not matched to a gene: 4. The CDR3 contains 13 residues. The TCR beta CDR3 regions underwent amplification using RNA transcripts as the source. The HTBI primer set drove a first-round RT-PCR of the TCR CDR3. MiXCR, applied by TCRdb to the multiplex PCR reads, yields one record per CDR3 protein. Here the sample spans a few hundred thousand distinct CDR3 sequences, 46% being singletons. The count of this clonotype is one.

Sample: peripheral blood or thyroid tissue (not recorded which). The rearrangement joins TRBV2 to TRBJ2-2, with TRBD1 matching over 9 bases. This TCR was recovered from an adult woman with Graves' disease, either hyperthyroidism or ophthalmopathy (not recorded which). As DNA, the CDR3 is TGTGCCACCTGGACAGGGGTCACCGGGGAGCTGTTTTTT. Translation: CATWTGVTGELFF.